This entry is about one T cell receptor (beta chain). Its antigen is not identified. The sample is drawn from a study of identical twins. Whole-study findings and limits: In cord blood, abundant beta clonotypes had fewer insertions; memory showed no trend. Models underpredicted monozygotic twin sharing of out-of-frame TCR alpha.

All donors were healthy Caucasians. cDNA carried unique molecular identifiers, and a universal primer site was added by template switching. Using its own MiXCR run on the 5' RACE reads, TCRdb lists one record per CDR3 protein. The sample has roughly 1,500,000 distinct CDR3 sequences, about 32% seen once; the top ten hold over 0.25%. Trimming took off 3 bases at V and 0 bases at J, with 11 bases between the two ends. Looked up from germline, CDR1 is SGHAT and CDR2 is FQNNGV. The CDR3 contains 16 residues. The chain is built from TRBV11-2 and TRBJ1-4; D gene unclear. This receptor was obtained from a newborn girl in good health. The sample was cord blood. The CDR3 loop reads CASSFGPTATNEKLFF. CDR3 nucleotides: TGTGCCAGCAGCTTTGGACCCACGGCAACTAATGAAAAACTGTTTTTT.